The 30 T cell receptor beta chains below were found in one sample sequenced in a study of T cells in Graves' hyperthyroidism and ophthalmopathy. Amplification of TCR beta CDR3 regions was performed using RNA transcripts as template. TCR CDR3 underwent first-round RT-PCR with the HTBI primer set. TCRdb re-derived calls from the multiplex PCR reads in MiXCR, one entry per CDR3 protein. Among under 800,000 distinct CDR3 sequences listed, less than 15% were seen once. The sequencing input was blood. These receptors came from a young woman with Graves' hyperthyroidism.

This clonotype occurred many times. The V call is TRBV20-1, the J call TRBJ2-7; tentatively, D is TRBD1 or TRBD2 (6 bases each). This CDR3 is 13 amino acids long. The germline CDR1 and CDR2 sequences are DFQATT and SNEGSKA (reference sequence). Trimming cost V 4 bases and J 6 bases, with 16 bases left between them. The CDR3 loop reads CSATSLRGVEQYF. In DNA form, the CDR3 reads TGCAGTGCTACCAGCCTTAGGGGGGTCGAGCAGTACTTC.

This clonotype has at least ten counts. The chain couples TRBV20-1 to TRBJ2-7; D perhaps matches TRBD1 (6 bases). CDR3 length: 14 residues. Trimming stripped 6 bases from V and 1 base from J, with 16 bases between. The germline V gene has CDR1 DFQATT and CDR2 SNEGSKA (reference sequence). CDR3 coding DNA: TGCAGTGCAATGACAGGTTCTAATTCCTACGAGCAGTACTTC. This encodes CSAMTGSNSYEQYF.

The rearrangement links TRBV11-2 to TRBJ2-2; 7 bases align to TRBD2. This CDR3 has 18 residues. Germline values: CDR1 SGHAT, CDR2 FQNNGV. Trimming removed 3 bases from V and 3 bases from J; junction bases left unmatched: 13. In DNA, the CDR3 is TGTGCCAGCAGCTTCCGACCCGTCCAGCGGGACTACACCGGGGAGCTGTTTTTT. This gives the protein CASSFRPVQRDYTGELFF.

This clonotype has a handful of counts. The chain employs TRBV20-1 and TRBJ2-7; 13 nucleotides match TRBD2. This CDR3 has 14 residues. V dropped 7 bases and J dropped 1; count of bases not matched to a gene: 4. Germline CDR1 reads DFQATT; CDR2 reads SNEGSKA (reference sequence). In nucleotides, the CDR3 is TGCAGTGTTAGGGGACTAGCGGGATCCTACGAGCAGTACTTC. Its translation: CSVRGLAGSYEQYF.

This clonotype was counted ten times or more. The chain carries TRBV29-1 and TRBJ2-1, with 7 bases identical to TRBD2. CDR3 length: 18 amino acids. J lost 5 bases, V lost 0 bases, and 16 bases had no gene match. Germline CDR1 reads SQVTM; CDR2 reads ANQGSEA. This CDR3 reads CSVEDRKGVKRGNNEQFF. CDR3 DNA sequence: TGCAGCGTTGAAGATCGAAAGGGAGTGAAGCGGGGTAACAATGAGCAGTTCTTC.

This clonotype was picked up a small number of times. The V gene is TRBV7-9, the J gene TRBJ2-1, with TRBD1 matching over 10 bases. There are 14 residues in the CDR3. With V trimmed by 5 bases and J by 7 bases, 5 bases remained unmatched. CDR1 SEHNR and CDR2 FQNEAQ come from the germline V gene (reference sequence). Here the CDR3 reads CASSRDRGLNEQFF. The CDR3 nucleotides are TGTGCCAGCAGCCGGGACAGGGGATTGAATGAGCAGTTCTTC.

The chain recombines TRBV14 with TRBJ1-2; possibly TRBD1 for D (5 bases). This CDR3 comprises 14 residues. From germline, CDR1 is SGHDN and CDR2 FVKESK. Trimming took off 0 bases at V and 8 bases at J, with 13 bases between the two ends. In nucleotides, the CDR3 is TGTGCCAGCAGCCAAGATCGTCAGGGAGGGGGCTACACCTTC. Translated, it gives CASSQDRQGGGYTF.

CDR3 nucleotide sequence: TGTGCCAGCAGATACACTAGCGGGCACTACAATGAGCAGTTCTTC. Translated, it gives CASRYTSGHYNEQFF. The chain uses TRBV12-3 or TRBV12-4 and TRBJ2-1; TRBD2 matches at 9 bases. V shed 6 bases, J shed 3 bases, and the junction held 6 bases outside the gene matches. The CDR3 has 15 amino acids.

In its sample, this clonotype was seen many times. The CDR3: CASSQNWGSSYNEQFF. The DNA for the CDR3 is TGTGCCAGCAGCCAGAATTGGGGGAGCTCCTACAATGAGCAGTTCTTC. The gene calls are TRBV3-1 and TRBJ2-1; possibly TRBD1 or TRBD2 for D (5 bases each). Germline assignment: CDR1 LGHDT and CDR2 YNNKEL (reference sequence). The CDR3 totals 16 residues. The V and J ends lost 3 bases and 0 bases respectively, with 12 bases between them.

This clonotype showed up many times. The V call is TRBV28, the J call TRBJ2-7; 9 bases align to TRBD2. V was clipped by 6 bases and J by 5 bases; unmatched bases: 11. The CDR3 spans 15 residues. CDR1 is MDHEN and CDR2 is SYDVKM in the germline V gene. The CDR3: CASSTASGRTHEQYF. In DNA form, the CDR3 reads TGTGCCAGCAGCACTGCCAGCGGGAGGACCCACGAGCAGTACTTC. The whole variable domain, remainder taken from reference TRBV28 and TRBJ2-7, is DVKVTQSSRYLVKRTGEKVFLECVQDMDHENMFWYRQDPGLGLRLIYFSYDVKMKEKGDIPEGYSVSREKKERFSLILESASTNQTSMYLCASSTASGRTHEQYFGPGTRLTVT.

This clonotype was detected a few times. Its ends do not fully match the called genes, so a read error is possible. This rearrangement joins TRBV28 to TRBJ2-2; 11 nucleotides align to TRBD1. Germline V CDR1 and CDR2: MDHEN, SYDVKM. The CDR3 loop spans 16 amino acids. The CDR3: CASSLWGTGGTGELFF. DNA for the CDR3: TGTGCCAGCAGTCTATGGGGGACAGGGGGAACCGGGGAGCTGTTTTTT.

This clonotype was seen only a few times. The chain's CDR3 is CASSEDRRRVGSPLHF. CDR3 sequence (DNA): TGTGCCAGCAGTGAAGATCGGCGCCGGGTGGGTTCACCCCTCCACTTT. The V and J genes are TRBV25-1 and TRBJ1-6; no firm D call. Germline lookup yields CDR1 MGHDK and CDR2 SYGVNS. The CDR3 length is 16 residues. V lost 2 bases, J lost 9 bases, and 17 bases lay in between.

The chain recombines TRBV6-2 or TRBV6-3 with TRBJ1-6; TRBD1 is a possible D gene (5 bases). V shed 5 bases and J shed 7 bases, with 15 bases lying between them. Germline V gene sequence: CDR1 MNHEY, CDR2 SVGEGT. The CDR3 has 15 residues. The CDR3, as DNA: TGTGCCAGCAGTCCCTCCGGGAGGGGCAATTCACCCCTCCACTTT. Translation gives CASSPSGRGNSPLHF.

In DNA form, the CDR3 reads TGTGCCAGCAGCTTCGCGGAGGGGCCCGTCTATGGCTACACCTTC. This translates into CASSFAEGPVYGYTF. This chain uses TRBV5-8 with TRBJ1-2; TRBD1 is a possible D gene (5 bases). The V gene's germline CDR1 is SGHTS and CDR2 YDEGEE. The CDR3 length is 15 residues. Deletions cut 2 bases from V and 4 bases from J, with 15 bases between.

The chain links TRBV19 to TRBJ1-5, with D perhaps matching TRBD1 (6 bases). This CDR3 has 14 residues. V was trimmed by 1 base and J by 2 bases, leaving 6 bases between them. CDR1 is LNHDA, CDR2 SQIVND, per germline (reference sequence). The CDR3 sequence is CASSIAGGNQPQHF. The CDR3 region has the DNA TGTGCCAGTAGTATAGCAGGGGGCAATCAGCCCCAGCATTTT.

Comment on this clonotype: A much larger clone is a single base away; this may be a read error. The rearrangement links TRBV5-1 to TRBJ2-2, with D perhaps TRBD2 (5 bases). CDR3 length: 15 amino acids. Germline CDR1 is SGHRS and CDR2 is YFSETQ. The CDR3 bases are TGCGCCAGCAGCATGACAACTAGGAACACCGGGGAGCGGTTTTTT. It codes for CASSMTTRNTGERFF.

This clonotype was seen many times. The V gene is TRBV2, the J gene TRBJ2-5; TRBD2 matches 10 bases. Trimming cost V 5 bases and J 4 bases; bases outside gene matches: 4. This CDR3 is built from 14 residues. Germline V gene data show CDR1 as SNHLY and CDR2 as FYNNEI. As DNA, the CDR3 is TGTGCCAGCAGTACGACTAGCGGGCGAGAGACCCAGTACTTC. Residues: CASSTTSGRETQYF.

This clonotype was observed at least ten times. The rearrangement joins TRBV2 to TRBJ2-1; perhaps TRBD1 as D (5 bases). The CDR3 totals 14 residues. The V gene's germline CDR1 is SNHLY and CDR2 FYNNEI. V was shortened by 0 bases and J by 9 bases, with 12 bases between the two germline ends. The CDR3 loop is CASSEAWGRSEQFF. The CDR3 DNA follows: TGTGCCAGCAGTGAAGCTTGGGGCAGGAGTGAGCAGTTCTTC.

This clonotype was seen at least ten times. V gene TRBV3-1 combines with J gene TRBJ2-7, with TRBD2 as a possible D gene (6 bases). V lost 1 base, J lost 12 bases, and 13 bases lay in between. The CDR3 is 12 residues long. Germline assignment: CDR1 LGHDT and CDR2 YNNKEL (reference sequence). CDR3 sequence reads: CASSQASAARYF. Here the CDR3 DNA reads TGTGCCAGCAGCCAAGCTAGCGCGGCGAGGTACTTC.

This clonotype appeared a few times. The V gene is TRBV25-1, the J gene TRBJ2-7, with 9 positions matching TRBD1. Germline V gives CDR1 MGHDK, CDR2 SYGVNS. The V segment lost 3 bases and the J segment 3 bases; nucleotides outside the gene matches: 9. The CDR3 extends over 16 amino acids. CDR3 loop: CASSDSPGTGIYEQYF. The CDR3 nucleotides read TGTGCCAGCAGTGATTCCCCCGGGACAGGGATCTACGAGCAGTACTTC.

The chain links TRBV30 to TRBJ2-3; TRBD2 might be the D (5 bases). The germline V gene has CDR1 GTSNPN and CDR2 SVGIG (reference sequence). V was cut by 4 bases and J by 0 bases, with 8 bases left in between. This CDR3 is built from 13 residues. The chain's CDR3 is CAWNGGSTDTQYF. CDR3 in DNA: TGTGCCTGGAACGGCGGGAGCACAGATACGCAGTATTTT.

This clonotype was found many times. The CDR3 DNA reads as TGTGCCAGTAGTACAAGAGGAGGGACCTACGAGCAGTACTTC. This encodes CASSTRGGTYEQYF. The J gene is TRBJ2-7, the V gene TRBV19, with D tentatively TRBD2 (6 bases). CDR3 size: 14 residues. Looked up from germline, CDR1 is LNHDA and CDR2 is SQIVND (reference sequence). V was trimmed by 4 bases and J by 2 bases, leaving 12 bases between them.

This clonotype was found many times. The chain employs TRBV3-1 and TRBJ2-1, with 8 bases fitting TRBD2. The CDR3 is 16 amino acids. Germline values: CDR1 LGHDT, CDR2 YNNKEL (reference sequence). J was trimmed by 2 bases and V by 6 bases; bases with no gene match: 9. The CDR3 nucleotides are TGTGCCAGCAGTCTTGGTAGCGGGGACGCCTACAATGAGCAGTTCTTC. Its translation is CASSLGSGDAYNEQFF.

The CDR3 spells CSAEPTSVTQETQYF. CDR3 bases: TGCAGTGCTGAACCGACTAGCGTAACTCAAGAGACCCAGTACTTC. The chain employs TRBV20-1 and TRBJ2-5; 8 bases are shared with TRBD2. The junction had 10 bases not matched to a gene; V was cut back by 5 bases and J by 2 bases. Germline CDR1 DFQATT, CDR2 SNEGSKA (reference sequence). The CDR3 spans 15 residues.

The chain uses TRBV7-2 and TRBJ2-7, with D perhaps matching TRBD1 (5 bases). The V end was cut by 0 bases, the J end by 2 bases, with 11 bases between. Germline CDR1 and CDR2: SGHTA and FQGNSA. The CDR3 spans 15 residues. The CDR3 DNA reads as TGTGCCAGCAGCTTAGCGGGGCAGGCGACCTACGAGCAGTACTTC. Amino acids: CASSLAGQATYEQYF.

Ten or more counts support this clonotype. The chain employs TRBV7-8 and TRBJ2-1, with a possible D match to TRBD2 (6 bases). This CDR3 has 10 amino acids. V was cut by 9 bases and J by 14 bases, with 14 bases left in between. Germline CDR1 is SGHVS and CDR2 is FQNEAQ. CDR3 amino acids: CARPGVGEFF. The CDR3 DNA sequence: TGTGCCAGGCCGGGAGTTGGGGAGTTCTTC.

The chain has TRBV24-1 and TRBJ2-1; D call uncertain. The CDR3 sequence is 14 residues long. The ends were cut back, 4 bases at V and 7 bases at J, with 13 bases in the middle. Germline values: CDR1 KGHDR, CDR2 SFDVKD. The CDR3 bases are TGTGCCACCAGTGACGGGCCCCGAAGGAATGAGCAGTTCTTC. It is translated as CATSDGPRRNEQFF.

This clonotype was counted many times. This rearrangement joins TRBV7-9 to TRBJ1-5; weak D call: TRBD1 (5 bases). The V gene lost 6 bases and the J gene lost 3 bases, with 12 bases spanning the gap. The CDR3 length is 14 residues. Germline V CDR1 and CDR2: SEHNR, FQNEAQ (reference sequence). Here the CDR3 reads CASSSGGSNQPQHF. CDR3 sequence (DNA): TGTGCCAGCAGTTCCGGGGGGTCCAATCAGCCCCAGCATTTT.

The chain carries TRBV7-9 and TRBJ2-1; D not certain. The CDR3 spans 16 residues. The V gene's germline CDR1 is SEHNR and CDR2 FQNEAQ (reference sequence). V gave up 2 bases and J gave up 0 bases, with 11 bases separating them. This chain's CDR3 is CASSLSSLRSYNEQFF. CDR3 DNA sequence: TGTGCCAGCAGCTTAAGCAGCTTACGCTCCTACAATGAGCAGTTCTTC.

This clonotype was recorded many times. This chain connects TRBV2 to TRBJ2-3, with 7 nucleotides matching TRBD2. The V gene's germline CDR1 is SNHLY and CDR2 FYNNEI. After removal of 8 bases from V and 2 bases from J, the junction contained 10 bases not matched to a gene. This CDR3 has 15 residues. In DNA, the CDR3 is TGTGCCAGCCTAACTAGCGAGGTCCCCACAGATACGCAGTATTTT. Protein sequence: CASLTSEVPTDTQYF.